Below are 21 T cell receptor beta chains sequenced from a single sample in a study of patients and donors after allogeneic stem cell transplantation. MiXCR, applied by TCRdb to the RT-PCR reads, yields one record per CDR3 protein. The profile shows about 960,000 distinct CDR3 sequences, about a sixth of them singletons. The sequenced sample was blood, either unsorted or a sorted T cell fraction (not recorded which). The receptors were gathered from a human donor who was either an allogeneic HSCT recipient or a stem cell or donor lymphocyte infusion donor (not recorded which). It is not recorded whose cells these are; they may come from a transplant donor.

The sample holds many counts of this clonotype. The chain carries TRBV20-1 and TRBJ2-3; maybe TRBD2 (5 bases). CDR1 DFQATT and CDR2 SNEGSKA come from the germline V gene (reference sequence). CDR3 length: 14 amino acids. V lost 0 bases and J lost 2, with 9 bases in between. The CDR3 protein is CSARDATITDTQYF. The CDR3 nucleotides read TGCAGTGCTAGAGATGCGACTATCACAGATACGCAGTATTTT.

This clonotype was recorded a few times. The V gene is TRBV12-3 or TRBV12-4, the J gene TRBJ1-1, with 7 bases identical to TRBD1. This CDR3 region has 16 residues. The junction had 7 bases not matched to a gene; V was cut back by 2 bases and J by 1 base. The CDR3 sequence: CASSLLPGGRNTEAFF. CDR3 in DNA: TGTGCCAGCAGTTTACTTCCAGGGGGTAGGAACACTGAAGCTTTCTTT.

This clonotype came up many times. The chain combines TRBV12-3 or TRBV12-4 with TRBJ1-1, with TRBD1 as a possible D gene (5 bases). The CDR3 totals 14 residues. V lost 6 bases, J lost 1 base, and 12 bases lay in between. CDR3: CASRSQGGNTEAFF. Here the CDR3 DNA reads TGTGCCAGCAGATCGCAGGGAGGGAACACTGAAGCTTTCTTT.

This clonotype was picked up a small number of times. The chain joins TRBV20-1 to TRBJ1-2; D might be TRBD1 (5 bases). CDR3 size: 16 residues. Between the trimmed V and J ends, which lost 7 bases and 0 bases, there was a span of 21 bases. The V gene's germline CDR1 is DFQATT and CDR2 SNEGSKA (reference sequence). The CDR3 DNA reads as TGCAGTGTTGAGAACCGGAGGGGATTTCCTAACTATGGCTACACCTTC. It specifies CSVENRRGFPNYGYTF.

The V gene is TRBV19, the J gene TRBJ2-3; 8 bases fit TRBD2. The CDR3 contains 15 residues. J was trimmed by 2 bases and V by 5 bases; bases with no gene match: 6. Germline loops: CDR1 LNHDA, CDR2 SQIVND (reference sequence). As DNA, the CDR3 is TGTGCCAGTAGTTGGGCTAGCGGGTTCACAGATACGCAGTATTTT. Amino acids: CASSWASGFTDTQYF.

This rearrangement joins TRBV9 to TRBJ2-1; the D gene could be TRBD1 or TRBD2 (6 bases each). Trimming removed 3 bases at V and 0 bases at J, with 28 bases between. The germline gives CDR1 SGDLS, CDR2 YYNGEE. This CDR3 is 21 amino acids long. CDR3 bases: TGTGCCAGCAGCGAGATCGGGGGCGCGTACGCGGGAACCATCTCCTACAATGAGCAGTTCTTC. It yields the protein CASSEIGGAYAGTISYNEQFF.

The chain recombines TRBV3-1 with TRBJ2-4, with 8 bases matching TRBD1. CDR1 and CDR2 from the germline V gene are LGHDT and YNNKEL (reference sequence). This CDR3 spans 18 amino acids. J gave up 0 bases and V 4 bases, and 11 bases lay outside the gene matches. Written as DNA, the CDR3 is TGTGCCAGCAGCCCCAACAGGGGGTCGGGATTAGCCAAAAACATTCAGTACTTC. Protein product: CASSPNRGSGLAKNIQYF. Supplemented by reference TRBV3-1 and TRBJ2-4, the full variable domain reads DTAVSQTPKYLVTQMGNDKSIKCEQNLGHDTMYWYKQDSKKFLKIMFSYNNKELIINETVPNRFSPKSPDKAHLNLHINSLELGDSAVYFCASSPNRGSGLAKNIQYFGAGTRLSVL.

This clonotype has just a few counts. CDR3 sequence reads: CASSQERGVYGYTF. The CDR3, as DNA: TGTGCCAGCAGCCAAGAGCGGGGCGTCTATGGCTACACCTTC. V usage is TRBV14 and J usage is TRBJ1-2, with a weak D call TRBD1 (5 bases). The CDR3 covers 14 residues. V lost 0 bases to trimming and J lost 4 bases, with 9 bases between them. Germline values: CDR1 SGHDN, CDR2 FVKESK.

The chain has TRBV28 and TRBJ1-3; the D is unclear. V lost 5 bases, J lost 9 bases, and 11 bases lay in between. CDR1 MDHEN and CDR2 SYDVKM come from the germline V gene. The CDR3 is 12 amino acids. DNA for the CDR3: TGTGCCAGCAGTCCCTCGGTTTCCACCATATATTTT. Its protein product is CASSPSVSTIYF.

This chain uses TRBV6-1 with TRBJ2-7, with 11 bases matching TRBD2. V dropped 6 bases and J dropped 5; count of bases not matched to a gene: 6. CDR1 is MNHNS, CDR2 SASEGT, per germline. The CDR3 covers 14 residues. CDR3: CASRASGRRDEQYF. DNA for the CDR3: TGTGCCAGCAGGGCTAGCGGGAGGAGGGACGAGCAGTACTTC.

This clonotype has ten or more counts. The gene calls are TRBV20-1 and TRBJ1-5; possibly TRBD1 for D (6 bases). This CDR3 has 14 residues. V was trimmed by 4 bases and J by 4 bases, leaving 14 bases between them. The germline gives CDR1 DFQATT, CDR2 SNEGSKA (reference sequence). The CDR3 region is CSATRGGSNQPQHF. CDR3 nucleotide sequence: TGCAGTGCTACGAGAGGGGGTTCAAATCAGCCCCAGCATTTT.

The gene calls are TRBV12-3 or TRBV12-4 and TRBJ1-6, with D uncertain. There are 14 residues in the CDR3. Between the trimmed V and J ends, which lost 6 bases and 10 bases, there was a span of 16 bases. The CDR3 protein is CASRPEPKGSPLHF. In DNA, the CDR3 is TGTGCCAGCAGACCAGAACCTAAAGGGTCACCCCTCCACTTT.

This clonotype came up a few times. The gene calls are TRBV3-1 and TRBJ2-1, with 11 bases matching TRBD1. Germline trimming cut 5 bases from V and 6 bases from J; bases unmatched to any gene: 6. The germline V gene encodes CDR1 LGHDT and CDR2 YNNKEL (reference sequence). The CDR3 covers 15 residues. CDR3 loop: CASSSRDRGGNEQFF. CDR3 DNA sequence: TGTGCCAGCAGCTCCCGGGACAGGGGGGGCAATGAGCAGTTCTTC.

The chain employs TRBV13 and TRBJ2-2, with TRBD2 identical over 10 bases. CDR1 and CDR2 (germline): PRHDT, FYEKMQ (reference sequence). V trimming: 5 bases; J trimming: 4 bases; junction bases outside the gene matches: 4. This CDR3 comprises 15 residues. CDR3 DNA: TGTGCCAGCAGCCAAGCGGGAGGGGTCACCGGGGAGCTGTTTTTT. Residues: CASSQAGGVTGELFF.

This clonotype occurred many times. The V call is TRBV4-2, the J call TRBJ1-4; D not certain. The CDR3 contains 13 residues. Trimming cost V 4 bases and J 8 bases, with 11 bases left between them. Germline V lookup: CDR1 LGHNA, CDR2 YNFKEQ. DNA of the CDR3: TGTGCCAGCAGCCCCGCCGGACTGGAAAAACTGTTTTTT. The encoded protein is CASSPAGLEKLFF.

This clonotype was seen only a few times. The chain is built from TRBV20-1 and TRBJ1-1, with 7 bases matching TRBD1. Germline-derived CDR1 and CDR2 are DFQATT and SNEGSKA (reference sequence). The CDR3 is 16 residues long. The J segment lost 5 bases and the V segment lost 2 bases, leaving 14 bases of the junction unmatched. The CDR3 DNA sequence: TGCAGTGCTAGAAGGCGGTTTTGGGAGGGGGCAACTGAAGCTTTCTTT. Translating gives CSARRRFWEGATEAFF.

This clonotype turned up a few times. The chain combines TRBV20-1 with TRBJ1-2; maybe TRBD1 (6 bases). The germline V gene has CDR1 DFQATT and CDR2 SNEGSKA (reference sequence). Trimming removed 1 base at V and 0 bases at J, with 9 bases between. The CDR3 runs 14 residues. This CDR3 is CSARAQGSNYGYTF. CDR3 in DNA: TGCAGTGCTAGAGCACAGGGTTCTAACTATGGCTACACCTTC.

Only a few counts were recorded for this clonotype. The V and J genes are TRBV5-6 and TRBJ1-4, with D unclear. Per the germline V gene, CDR1 is SGHDT and CDR2 is YYEEEE. This CDR3 is 13 amino acids long. With 4 bases removed from V and 14 bases from J, the gap between germline ends came to 18 bases. Written as DNA, the CDR3 is TGTGCCAGCAGCCCCTCACCTGGGCAGCCCCTGTTTTTT. It is translated as CASSPSPGQPLFF.

The chain carries TRBV29-1 and TRBJ1-1, with a weak D call TRBD1 (5 bases). Trimming took 4 bases from V and 1 from J, leaving 19 bases between them. Looked up from germline, CDR1 is SQVTM and CDR2 is ANQGSEA. This CDR3 has 16 residues. CDR3 nucleotide sequence: TGCAGCGTTGGCCTCCGGGGCCCAATGGGGAACACTGAAGCTTTCTTT. It codes for CSVGLRGPMGNTEAFF.

The table lists this clonotype with a few counts. This chain links TRBV29-1 with TRBJ2-1; TRBD2 is a possible D gene (7 bases). Per the germline V gene, CDR1 is SQVTM and CDR2 is ANQGSEA. Trimming cost V 5 bases and J 5 bases, with 25 bases left between them. The CDR3 spans 17 residues. CDR3 DNA: TGCAGCGTTTGTCTTGAGGACAGCCCGGGACTAAACAATGAGCAGTTCTTC. Encoded protein: CSVCLEDSPGLNNEQFF.

The DNA of the CDR3 is TGCAGTGCTTTCACAGGGTCCCAAGAGACCCAGTACTTC. The encoded protein is CSAFTGSQETQYF. This sequence joins TRBV20-1 and TRBJ2-5; D may be TRBD1 (6 bases). The CDR3 is 13 amino acids. Trimming pared 5 bases from V and 1 base from J, leaving 11 bases between. The germline V gene has CDR1 DFQATT and CDR2 SNEGSKA (reference sequence).